This T cell receptor (beta chain) derives from a study of cytomegalovirus exposure and HLA in healthy donors. Notes on the study in general: CMV antigen specificity was confirmed in vitro for a few CMV-associated chains. A missense DCLRE1C variant was associated with V- and J-gene trimming of TCR beta chains in a later analysis, and an independent cohort replicated the association.

Vbeta (60) and Jbeta (13) primers were used in the PCR. Sequenced by immunoSEQ multiplex PCR; TCRdb stores in-frame clones only, minus some. The table includes approximately 120,000 clones, 70% to 80% detected once. With respect to this clone: Its antigen is still unknown.

The V end was cut by 5 bases, the J end by 5 bases, with 9 bases between. The CDR3 sequence is 12 residues long. Germline lookup yields CDR1 SNHLY and CDR2 FYNNEI. The source is a man aged 35 to 55 in good health and CMV-seronegative. Material for sequencing was PBMCs. The chain couples TRBV2 to TRBJ2-5, with TRBD1 as a possible D gene (6 bases). The chain's CDR3 is CASSRRGETQYF. The CDR3 region has the DNA TGTGCCAGCAGTCGAAGGGGGGAGACCCAGTACTTC.